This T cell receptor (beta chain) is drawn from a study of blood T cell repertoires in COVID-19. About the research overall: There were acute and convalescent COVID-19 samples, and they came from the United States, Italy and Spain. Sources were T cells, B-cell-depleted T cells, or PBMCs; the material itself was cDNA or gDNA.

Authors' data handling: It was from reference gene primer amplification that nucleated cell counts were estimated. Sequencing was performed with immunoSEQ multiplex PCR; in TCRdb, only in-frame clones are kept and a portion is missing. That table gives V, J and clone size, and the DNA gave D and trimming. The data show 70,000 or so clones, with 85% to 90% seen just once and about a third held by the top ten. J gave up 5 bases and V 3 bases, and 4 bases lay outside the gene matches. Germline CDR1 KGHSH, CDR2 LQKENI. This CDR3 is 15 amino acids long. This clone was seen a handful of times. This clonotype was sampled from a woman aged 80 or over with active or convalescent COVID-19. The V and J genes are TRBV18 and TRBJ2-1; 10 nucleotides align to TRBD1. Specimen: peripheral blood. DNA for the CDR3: TGTGCCAGCTCACCGATGGGACAGGGGAACAATGAGCAGTTCTTC. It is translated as CASSPMGQGNNEQFF. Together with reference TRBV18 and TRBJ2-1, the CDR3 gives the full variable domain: NAGVMQNPRHLVRRRGQEARLRCSPMKGHSHVYWYRQLPEEGLKFMVYLQKENIIDESGMPKERFSAEFPKEGPSILRIQQVVRGDSAAYFCASSPMGQGNNEQFFGPGTRLTVL.